Given below is one T cell receptor beta chain in context. Assay: immunoSEQ multiplex PCR; the TCRdb copy retains only in-frame clones and omits some. The repertoire holds tens of thousands of clones, with more than 70% as singletons. The data originate from a study of OX40 agonist ivuxolimab in advanced cancers. Trimming took 10 bases from V and 3 from J, leaving 12 bases between them. The CDR3 spans 13 residues. CDR1 and CDR2 (germline): SEHNR, FQNEAQ (reference sequence). Sequencing used CD4+ or CD8+ T cells sorted from blood, obtained in a trial of the OX40 agonist ivuxolimab. The genes are TRBV7-9 and TRBJ2-2; possibly TRBD1 for D (5 bases). The sequence derives from an adult with an advanced solid tumor such as melanoma, head and neck, liver or kidney cancer. CDR3 protein: CAIEPGYTGELFF. Written as DNA, the CDR3 is TGTGCCATAGAGCCAGGGTACACCGGGGAGCTGTTTTTT.